This record looks at one TCR beta chain sequence and its context. Its antigen is still unknown. Trimming shortened V by 5 bases and J by 10 bases, and 18 bases separated the two germline ends. This CDR3 has 15 residues. Germline-derived CDR1 and CDR2 are MDHEN and SYDVKM. Libraries were prepared by immunoSEQ multiplex PCR; TCRdb keeps only in-frame clonotypes and omits some of them. The sample yields 100,000 to 130,000 clones, 89% seen once. These data come from a study of T cell responses to AZD1222 COVID-19 vaccine. Study information: Pooling was applied to second doses at about 4 or about 12 weeks. Study-wide results and caveats: Seropositive at baseline were only a handful of AZD1222 recipients.

The receptor comes from an adult in good health. The chain is built from TRBV28 and TRBJ1-6; D not resolved. Sequencing was performed on peripheral blood, taken on day 0 of AZD1222 vaccination. The CDR3 reads CASSEGPRRGSPLHF. The CDR3 region has the DNA TGTGCCAGCAGTGAAGGACCTCGCCGGGGATCACCCCTCCACTTT.